Reported below is one TCR beta chain. The source of the sample is a study of OX40 agonist ivuxolimab in advanced cancers. The V gene's germline CDR1 is SGHTA and CDR2 FQGNSA. This CDR3 is built from 12 residues. The ends were cut back, 5 bases at V and 4 bases at J, with 5 bases in the middle. Produced via immunoSEQ multiplex PCR; TCRdb's table is partial and in-frame only. This table has 70,000 or so clones, about 89% appearing once. The sequence derives from an adult with an advanced solid tumor such as melanoma, head and neck, liver or kidney cancer. The V and J genes are TRBV7-2 and TRBJ2-2; D unclear. This specimen was CD4+ or CD8+ T cells sorted from blood, taken in a trial of the OX40 agonist ivuxolimab. CDR3 protein: CASSRFTGELFF. The CDR3 DNA reads TGTGCCAGCAGCCGATTCACCGGGGAGCTGTTTTTT.